Described below is a single T cell receptor beta chain sequence and its context. This table comes from immunoSEQ multiplex PCR, and its TCRdb copy is limited to in-frame clones, with some not included. There are 350,000 to 400,000 clones in the sample; approximately 90% occur only once, and more than 0.95% lies in the top ten. The sample belongs to a study of blood T cell repertoires in COVID-19. The TCR originated in a woman in her late teens or twenties who had recovered from COVID-19. The sample comprised PBMCs or T cells enriched from blood (not recorded which).

Written as DNA, the CDR3 is TGTGCCAGCAGTAAGGGAGGCTCTGGAAACACCATATATTTT. This codes for CASSKGGSGNTIYF. The chain is built from TRBV2 and TRBJ1-3; D gene unclear. The CDR3 runs to 14 residues. In germline, CDR1 is SNHLY, CDR2 FYNNEI. The germline V and J ends were trimmed by 5 bases and 0 bases, with 8 bases remaining between them. Filled out from reference TRBV2 and TRBJ1-3, the complete variable domain reads EPEVTQTPSHQVTQMGQEVILRCVPISNHLYFYWYRQILGQKVEFLVSFYNNEISEKSEIFDDQFSVERPDGSNFTLKIRSTKLEDSAMYFCASSKGGSGNTIYFGEGSWLTVV.